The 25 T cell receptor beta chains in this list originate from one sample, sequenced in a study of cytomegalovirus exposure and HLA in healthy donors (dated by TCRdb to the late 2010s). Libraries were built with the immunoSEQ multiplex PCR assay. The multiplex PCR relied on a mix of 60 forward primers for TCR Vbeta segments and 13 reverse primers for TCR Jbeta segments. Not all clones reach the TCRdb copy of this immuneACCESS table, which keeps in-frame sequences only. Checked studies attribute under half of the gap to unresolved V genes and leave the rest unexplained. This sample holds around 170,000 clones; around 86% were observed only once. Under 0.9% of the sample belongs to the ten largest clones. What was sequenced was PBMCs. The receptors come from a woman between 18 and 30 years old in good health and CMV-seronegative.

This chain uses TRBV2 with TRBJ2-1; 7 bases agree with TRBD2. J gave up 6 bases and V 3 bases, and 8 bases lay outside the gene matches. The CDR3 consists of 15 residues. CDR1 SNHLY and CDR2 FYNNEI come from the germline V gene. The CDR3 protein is CASSDRLAAINEQFF. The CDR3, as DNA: TGTGCCAGCAGTGACCGGCTAGCGGCGATCAATGAGCAGTTCTTC.

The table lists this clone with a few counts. The CDR3: CASSLDSYTEAFF. CDR3 sequence (DNA): TGTGCCAGCAGCTTGGACAGCTACACTGAAGCTTTCTTT. This rearrangement joins TRBV5-4 to TRBJ1-1; D ambiguous. Per the germline V gene, CDR1 is SGHNT and CDR2 is YYREEE (reference sequence). This CDR3 is 13 amino acids long. V lost 0 bases to trimming and J lost 3 bases, with 6 bases between them. Filled out from reference TRBV5-4 and TRBJ1-1, the complete variable domain reads ETGVTQSPTHLIKTRGQQVTLRCSSQSGHNTVSWYQQALGQGPQFIFQYYREEENGRGNFPPRFSGLQFPNYSSELNVNALELDDSALYLCASSLDSYTEAFFGQGTRLTVV.

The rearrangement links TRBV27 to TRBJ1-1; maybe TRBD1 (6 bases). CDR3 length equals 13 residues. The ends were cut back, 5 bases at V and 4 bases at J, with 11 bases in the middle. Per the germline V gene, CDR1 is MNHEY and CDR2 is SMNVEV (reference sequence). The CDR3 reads CASSTRGGTEAFF. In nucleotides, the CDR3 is TGTGCCAGCAGTACAAGGGGGGGCACTGAAGCTTTCTTT.

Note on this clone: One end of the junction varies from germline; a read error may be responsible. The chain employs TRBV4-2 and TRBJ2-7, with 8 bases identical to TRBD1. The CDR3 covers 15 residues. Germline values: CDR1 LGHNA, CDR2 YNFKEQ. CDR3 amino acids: CASSQHSGGSYEQYF. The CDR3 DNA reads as TGTGCCAGCAGCCAACACTCAGGGGGCTCCTACGAGCAGTACTTT.

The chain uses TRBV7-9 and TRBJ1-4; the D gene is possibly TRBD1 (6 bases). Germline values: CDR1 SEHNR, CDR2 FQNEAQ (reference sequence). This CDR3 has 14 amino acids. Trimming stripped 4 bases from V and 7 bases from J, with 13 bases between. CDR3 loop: CASSSFGQPEKLFF. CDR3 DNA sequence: TGTGCCAGCAGCTCCTTCGGACAGCCTGAAAAACTGTTTTTT. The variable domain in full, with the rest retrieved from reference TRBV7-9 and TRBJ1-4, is DTGVSQNPRHKITKRGQNVTFRCDPISEHNRLYWYRQTLGQGPEFLTYFQNEAQLEKSRLLSDRFSAERPKGSFSTLEIQRTEQGDSAMYLCASSSFGQPEKLFFGSGTQLSVL.

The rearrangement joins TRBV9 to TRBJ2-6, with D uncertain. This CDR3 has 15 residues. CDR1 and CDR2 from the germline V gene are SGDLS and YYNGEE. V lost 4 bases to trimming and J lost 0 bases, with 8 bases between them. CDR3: CASSPQDSGANVLTF. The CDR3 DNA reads TGTGCCAGCAGCCCCCAGGACTCTGGGGCCAACGTCCTGACTTTC.

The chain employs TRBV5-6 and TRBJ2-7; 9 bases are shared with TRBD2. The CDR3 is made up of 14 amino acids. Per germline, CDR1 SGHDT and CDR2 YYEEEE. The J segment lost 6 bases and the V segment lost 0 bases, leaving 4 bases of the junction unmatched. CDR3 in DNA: TGTGCCAGCAGCTTGGGTAGCGGGAGTGGCGAGCAGTACTTC. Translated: CASSLGSGSGEQYF. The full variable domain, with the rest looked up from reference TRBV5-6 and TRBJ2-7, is DAGVTQSPTHLIKTRGQQVTLRCSPKSGHDTVSWYQQALGQGPQFIFQYYEEEERQRGNFPDRFSGHQFPNYSSELNVNALLLGDSALYLCASSLGSGSGEQYFGPGTRLTVT.

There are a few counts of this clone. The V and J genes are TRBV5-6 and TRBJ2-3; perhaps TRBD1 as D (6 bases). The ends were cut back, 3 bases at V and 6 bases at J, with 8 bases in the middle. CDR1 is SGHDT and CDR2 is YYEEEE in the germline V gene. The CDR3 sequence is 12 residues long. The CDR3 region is CASSSTGDTQYF. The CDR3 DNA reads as TGTGCCAGCAGCTCTACAGGGGATACGCAGTATTTT.

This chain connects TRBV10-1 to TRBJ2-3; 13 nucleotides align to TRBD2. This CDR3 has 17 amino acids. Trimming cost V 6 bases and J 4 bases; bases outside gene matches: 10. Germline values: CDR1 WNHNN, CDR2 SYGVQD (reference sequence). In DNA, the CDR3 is TGCGCCAGCAGAGCGAATACCGGGACTAGCGGGGCAGATACGCAGTATTTT. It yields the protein CASRANTGTSGADTQYF.

CDR3 sequence reads: CASSYSYSATNEKLFF. CDR3 DNA: TGTGCCAGCAGTTACTCCTACAGTGCAACTAATGAAAAACTGTTTTTT. The chain uses TRBV6-5 and TRBJ1-4; no definite D call. CDR1 and CDR2 (germline): MNHEY, SVGAGI. The CDR3 has 16 amino acids. Trimming took off 0 bases at V and 0 bases at J, with 8 bases between the two ends.

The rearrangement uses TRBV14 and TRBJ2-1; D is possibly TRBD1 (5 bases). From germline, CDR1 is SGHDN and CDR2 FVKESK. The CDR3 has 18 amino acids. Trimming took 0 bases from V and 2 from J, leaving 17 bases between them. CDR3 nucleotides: TGTGCCAGCAGCCAAGATCGCGGATGGGGCGGAACCTACAATGAGCAGTTCTTC. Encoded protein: CASSQDRGWGGTYNEQFF.

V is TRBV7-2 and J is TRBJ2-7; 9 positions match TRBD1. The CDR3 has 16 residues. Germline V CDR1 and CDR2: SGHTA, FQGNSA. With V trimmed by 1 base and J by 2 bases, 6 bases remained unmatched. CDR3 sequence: CASSLGTGDMPYEQYF. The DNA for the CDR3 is TGTGCCAGCAGCTTAGGGACAGGGGATATGCCCTACGAGCAGTACTTC.

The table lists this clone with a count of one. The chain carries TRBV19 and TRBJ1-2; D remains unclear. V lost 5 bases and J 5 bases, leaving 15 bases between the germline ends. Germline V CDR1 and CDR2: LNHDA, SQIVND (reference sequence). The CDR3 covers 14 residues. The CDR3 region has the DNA TGTGCCAGTAGTCCCATGGGAGGGCCTTATGGCTACACCTTC. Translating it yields CASSPMGGPYGYTF.

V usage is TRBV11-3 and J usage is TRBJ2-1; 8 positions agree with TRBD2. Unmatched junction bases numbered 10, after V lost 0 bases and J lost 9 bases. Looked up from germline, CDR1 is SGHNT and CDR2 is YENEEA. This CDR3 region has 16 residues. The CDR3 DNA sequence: TGTGCCAGCAGCTTAGAAGGGGCGCGGGGGGCTGTTGAGCAGTTCTTC. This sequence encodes CASSLEGARGAVEQFF.

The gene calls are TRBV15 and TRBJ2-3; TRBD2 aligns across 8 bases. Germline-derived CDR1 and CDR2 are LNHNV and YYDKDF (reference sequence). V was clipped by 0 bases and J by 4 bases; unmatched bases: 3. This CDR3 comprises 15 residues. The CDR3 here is CATSRESGGADTQYF. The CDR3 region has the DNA TGTGCCACCAGCAGAGAATCGGGGGGGGCAGATACGCAGTATTTT.

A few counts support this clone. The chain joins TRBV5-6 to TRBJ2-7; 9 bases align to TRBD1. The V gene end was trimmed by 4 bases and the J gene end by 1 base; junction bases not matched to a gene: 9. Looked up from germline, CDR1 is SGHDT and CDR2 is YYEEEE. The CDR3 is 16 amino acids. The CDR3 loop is CASSLMTGGTSYEQYF. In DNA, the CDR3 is TGTGCCAGCAGCCTTATGACAGGGGGTACGTCCTACGAGCAGTACTTC.

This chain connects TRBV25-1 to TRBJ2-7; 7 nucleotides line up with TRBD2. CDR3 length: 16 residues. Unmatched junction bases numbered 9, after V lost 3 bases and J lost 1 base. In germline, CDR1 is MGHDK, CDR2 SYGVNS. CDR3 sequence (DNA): TGTGCCAGCAGTGACGGTTTAGCTAGCGGTTCCTACGAGCAGTACTTC. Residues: CASSDGLASGSYEQYF.

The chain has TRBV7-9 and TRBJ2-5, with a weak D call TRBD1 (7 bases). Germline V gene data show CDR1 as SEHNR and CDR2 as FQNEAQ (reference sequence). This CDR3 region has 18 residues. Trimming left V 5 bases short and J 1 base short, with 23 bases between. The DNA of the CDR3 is TGTGCCAGCAGCGGGGGGCCTGGACAGGTCGTGTTCCAAGAGACCCAGTACTTC. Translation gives CASSGGPGQVVFQETQYF. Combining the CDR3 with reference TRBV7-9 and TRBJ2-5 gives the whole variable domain DTGVSQNPRHKITKRGQNVTFRCDPISEHNRLYWYRQTLGQGPEFLTYFQNEAQLEKSRLLSDRFSAERPKGSFSTLEIQRTEQGDSAMYLCASSGGPGQVVFQETQYFGPGTRLLVL.

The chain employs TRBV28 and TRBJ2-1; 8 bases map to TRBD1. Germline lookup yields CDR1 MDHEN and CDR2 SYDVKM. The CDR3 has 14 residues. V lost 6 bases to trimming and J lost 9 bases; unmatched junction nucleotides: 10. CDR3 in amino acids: CASSSTGVLGEQFF. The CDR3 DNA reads TGTGCCAGCAGCTCGACAGGGGTCCTTGGTGAGCAGTTCTTC.

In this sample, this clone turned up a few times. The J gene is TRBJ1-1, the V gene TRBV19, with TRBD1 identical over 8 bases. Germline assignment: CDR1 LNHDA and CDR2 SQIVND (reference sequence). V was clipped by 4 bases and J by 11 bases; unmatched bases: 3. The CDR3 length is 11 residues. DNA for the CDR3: TGTGCCAGTAGTAGACAGGGGCGGGCTTTCTTT. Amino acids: CASSRQGRAFF.

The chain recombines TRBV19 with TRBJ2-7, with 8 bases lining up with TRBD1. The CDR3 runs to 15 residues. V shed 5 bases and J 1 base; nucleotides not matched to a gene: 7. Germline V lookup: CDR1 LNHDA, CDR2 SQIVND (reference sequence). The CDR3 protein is CASSSFGQGSYEQYF. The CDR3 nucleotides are TGTGCCAGTAGTTCTTTCGGACAGGGATCCTACGAGCAGTACTTC.

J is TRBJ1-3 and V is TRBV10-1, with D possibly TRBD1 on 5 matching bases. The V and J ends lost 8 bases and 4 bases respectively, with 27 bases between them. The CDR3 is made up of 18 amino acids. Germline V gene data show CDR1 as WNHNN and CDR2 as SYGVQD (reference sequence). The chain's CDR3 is CASESQRDFSDWGNTIYF. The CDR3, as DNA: TGCGCCAGCGAAAGCCAGCGGGACTTCAGCGACTGGGGAAACACCATATATTTT.

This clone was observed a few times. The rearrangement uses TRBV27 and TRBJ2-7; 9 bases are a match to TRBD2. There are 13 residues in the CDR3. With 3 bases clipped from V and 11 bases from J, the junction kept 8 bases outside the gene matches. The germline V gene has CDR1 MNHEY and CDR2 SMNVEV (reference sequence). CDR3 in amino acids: CASSLGGGALEYF. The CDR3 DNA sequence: TGTGCCAGCAGTTTGGGCGGGGGGGCCTTGGAGTACTTC.

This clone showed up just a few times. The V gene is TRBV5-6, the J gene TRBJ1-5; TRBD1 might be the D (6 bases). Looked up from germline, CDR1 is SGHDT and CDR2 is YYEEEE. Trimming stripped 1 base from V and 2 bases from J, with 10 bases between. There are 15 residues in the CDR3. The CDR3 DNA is TGTGCCAGCAGCTTGAGGGGGAATGGCAATCAGCCCCAGCATTTT. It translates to CASSLRGNGNQPQHF.

The CDR3 region has the DNA TGTGCCAGCAGCCACAAGGGGGGGGTGGATGAGCAGTTCTTC. This translates into CASSHKGGVDEQFF. The chain joins TRBV27 to TRBJ2-1; possible D gene TRBD2, 7 bases. V shed 6 bases and J shed 8 bases, with 17 bases lying between them. Germline V gene lookup returns CDR1 MNHEY and CDR2 SMNVEV (reference sequence). The CDR3 covers 14 residues.